The source of this TCR beta chain is a study of shared T cell receptors in the human thymus. Germline assignment: CDR1 MDHEN and CDR2 SYDVKM. CDR3 length equals 19 residues. The junction had 18 bases not matched to a gene; V was cut back by 6 bases and J by 1 base. Repertoires were generated with immunoSEQ multiplex PCR, while TCRdb's copy carries only in-frame clones and drops some. The data contain 640,000 or so clones, more than 75% of them seen just once; the ten biggest clones take up 0.0094%. These data are also associated with another study on human thymus T cells. That study adds: Donor material was obtained from healthy Finnish infants undergoing corrective surgery for congenital heart defects. During corrective heart surgery, resections were taken, and the thymus tissue came from them. Gene usage (both V and J) appeared biased in thymic and blood repertoires. Related research described strongly overlapping thymic repertoires in unrelated people.

The chain carries TRBV28 and TRBJ1-5; TRBD1 aligns across 7 bases. The clonotype was recovered from a boy in the first two years of life with a congenital heart defect. The source material was thymocytes. Here the CDR3 reads CASSLGDSAALISNQPQHF. Here the CDR3 DNA reads TGTGCCAGCAGCTTGGGGGACAGTGCCGCTCTTATAAGCAATCAGCCCCAGCATTTT. The full variable domain, its missing parts supplied by reference TRBV28 and TRBJ1-5, is DVKVTQSSRYLVKRTGEKVFLECVQDMDHENMFWYRQDPGLGLRLIYFSYDVKMKEKGDIPEGYSVSREKKERFSLILESASTNQTSMYLCASSLGDSAALISNQPQHFGDGTRLSIL.